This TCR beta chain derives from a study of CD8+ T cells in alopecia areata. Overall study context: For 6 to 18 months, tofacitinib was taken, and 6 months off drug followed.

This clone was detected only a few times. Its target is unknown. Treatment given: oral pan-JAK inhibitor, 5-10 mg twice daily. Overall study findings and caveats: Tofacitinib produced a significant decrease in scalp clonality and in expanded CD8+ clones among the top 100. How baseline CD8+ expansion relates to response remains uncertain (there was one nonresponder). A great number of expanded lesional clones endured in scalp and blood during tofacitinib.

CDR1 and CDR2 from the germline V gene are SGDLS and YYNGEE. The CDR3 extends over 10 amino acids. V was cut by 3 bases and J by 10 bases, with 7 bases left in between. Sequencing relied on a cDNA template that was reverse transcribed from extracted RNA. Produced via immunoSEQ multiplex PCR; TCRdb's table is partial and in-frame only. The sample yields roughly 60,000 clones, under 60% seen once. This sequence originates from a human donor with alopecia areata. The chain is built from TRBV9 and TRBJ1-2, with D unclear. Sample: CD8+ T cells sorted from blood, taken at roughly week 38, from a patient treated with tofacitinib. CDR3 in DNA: TGTGCCAGCAGCGGGGTCAACTACACCTTC. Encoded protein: CASSGVNYTF.